A selection of T cell receptor beta chains follows, all from one sample in a study of shared clonotypes between healthy human individuals. Libraries were prepared by immunoSEQ multiplex PCR; TCRdb keeps only in-frame clonotypes and omits some of them. Of 2 million to 2.5 million clones in the sample, 85% to 95% are singletons; the top ten hold about 0.39%. Sequencing used naive CD4+ T cells from PBMCs. Every receptor here comes from a man between 18 and 35 years old in good health. Some clones in this sample may be carry-over from other donors' samples. Each CDR3 is given with its conserved first and last residue. A D gene is named only where the DNA matches it firmly. Part of the rows lack a size; the others show once, few, many or a class for expanded clones.

>TRBD2|TRBV5-1|.|TRBJ2-1
CASSSDGTSGLYNEQFF
TGCGCCAGCAGCTCAGACGGGACTAGCGGACTCTACAATGAGCAGTTCTTC
>.|TRBV30|.|TRBJ2-3
CAWTLSDTQYF
TGTGCCTGGACGTTATCAGATACGCAGTATTTT
>TRBD2|TRBV4-1|.|TRBJ2-1
CASSREGSNYNEQFF
TGCGCCAGCAGCCGGGAGGGGAGTAACTACAATGAGCAGTTCTTC
>.|TRBV19|.|TRBJ2-7
CASSSTRGSQYEQYF
TGTGCCAGTAGTTCGACACGTGGTAGCCAGTACGAGCAGTACTTC
>.|TRBV20-1|.|TRBJ2-5
CSATGLETQYF
TGCAGTGCTACAGGGCTGGAGACCCAGTACTTC
>.|TRBV18|.|TRBJ1-5
CASSRENSNQPQHF
TGTGCCAGCTCACGAGAAAATAGCAATCAGCCCCAGCATTTT
>.|TRBV9|.|TRBJ2-7
CASSPKGFPPSEQYF
TGTGCCAGCAGCCCAAAGGGTTTTCCTCCTTCGGAGCAGTACTTC
>.|TRBV5-6|few|TRBJ1-2
CASSVENYGYTF
TGTGCCAGCAGCGTGGAGAACTATGGCTACACCTTC
>.|TRBV7-8|.|TRBJ2-5
CASSLAKGETQYF
TGTGCCAGCAGCTTAGCGAAGGGGGAGACCCAGTACTTC
>TRBD2|TRBV29-1|.|TRBJ2-3
CSVLRSSGADTQYF
TGCAGCGTGTTGAGGTCCAGCGGGGCAGATACGCAGTATTTT
>.|TRBV5-1|.|TRBJ2-5
CASSLEETQYF
TGCGCCAGCAGCCTAGAAGAGACCCAGTACTTC
>.|TRBV25-1|.|TRBJ1-4
CASSRTEKLFF
TGTGCCAGCAGTCGAACCGAAAAACTGTTTTTT
>TRBD2|TRBV7-9|.|TRBJ2-3
CASGTSGRGGYTQYF
TGTGCCAGCGGTACTAGCGGGAGAGGGGGTTATACGCAGTATTTT
>.|TRBV28|once|TRBJ2-7
CASSSPSAIYEQYF
TGTGCCAGCAGTAGTCCTAGCGCTATCTACGAGCAGTACTTC
>.|TRBV30|.|TRBJ2-1
CAWSVLQGSNEQFF
TGTGCCTGGAGTGTACTACAGGGAAGCAATGAGCAGTTCTTC
>TRBD1|TRBV28|.|TRBJ2-7
CASLGQGAGRVLLEQYF
TGTGCCAGTCTAGGACAGGGGGCGGGACGGGTACTCCTCGAGCAGTACTTC
>.|TRBV30|.|TRBJ1-3
CAWSAMRSAGNTIYF
TGTGCCTGGAGTGCCATGAGGTCGGCAGGAAACACCATATATTTT
>TRBD1|TRBV5-4|.|TRBJ2-5
CASSLAGTGRVETQYF
TGTGCCAGCAGCTTAGCCGGGACAGGGAGAGTAGAGACCCAGTACTTC
>TRBD1|TRBV29-1|.|TRBJ2-7
CSVGRTGGPYEQYF
TGCAGCGTTGGAAGGACAGGGGGGCCCTACGAGCAGTACTTC
>TRBD2|TRBV10-1|.|TRBJ2-5
CASSSGRTQETQYF
TGCGCCAGCAGTAGCGGGAGGACCCAAGAGACCCAGTACTTC
>TRBD2|TRBV28|.|TRBJ2-1
CASSSWGREGRSEQFF
TGTGCCAGCAGCTCCTGGGGCCGGGAGGGCCGTAGTGAGCAGTTCTTC
>TRBD1|TRBV4-1|.|TRBJ2-7
CASSTRGQGADEQYF
TGCGCCAGCAGCACGCGGGGACAGGGGGCAGACGAGCAGTACTTC